Below, 7 T cell receptor beta chains from the same sample are listed, as sequenced in a study of blood T cells in healthy people across ages. The authors ran a second PCR of roughly 7 to 11 cycles using a sample-barcoded 5' primer and a J-beta primer mix. One entry per CDR3 protein results from TCRdb running MiXCR on the 5' RACE reads. This sample has 380,000 or so distinct CDR3 sequences, with roughly half found just once. The sample was blood. The receptors were sampled from a man aged 55 to 70 in good health.

J is TRBJ2-7 and V is TRBV7-6; D ambiguous. The V end was cut by 2 bases, the J end by 2 bases, with 13 bases between. Germline values: CDR1 SGHVS, CDR2 FNYEAQ. The CDR3 is made up of 15 amino acids. This chain's CDR3 is CASSLMETVTYEQYF. Written as DNA, the CDR3 is TGTGCCAGCAGCTTAATGGAGACGGTGACCTACGAGCAGTACTTC.

The chain uses TRBV7-2 and TRBJ2-5; the match to TRBD1 covers 7 bases. V dropped 3 bases and J dropped 11; count of bases not matched to a gene: 12. The V gene's germline CDR1 is SGHTA and CDR2 FQGNSA. The length of the CDR3 is 14 residues. CDR3 nucleotides: TGTGCCAGCAGCTTGAGACAGGGAAACAATGAGCAGTACTTC. Translated: CASSLRQGNNEQYF.

This chain joins TRBV12-3 or TRBV12-4 and TRBJ2-7; tentative D call: TRBD2 (5 bases). V gave up 5 bases and J gave up 1 base, with 18 bases separating them. The CDR3 is made up of 16 amino acids. The CDR3 loop reads CASSAAGRAASYEQYF. CDR3 nucleotide sequence: TGTGCCAGCAGTGCCGCCGGGCGGGCGGCGTCCTACGAGCAGTACTTC.

The chain employs TRBV10-3 and TRBJ2-1; 10 bases line up with TRBD2. Looked up from germline, CDR1 is ENHRY and CDR2 is SYGVKD. V lost 10 bases, J lost 7 bases, and 16 bases stayed unmatched. This CDR3 comprises 16 residues. DNA for the CDR3: TGTGCCAGCAGCCCCCACCTCGGGACTAGCGTTAATGAGCAGTTCTTC. Translation: CASSPHLGTSVNEQFF.

This rearrangement joins TRBV29-1 to TRBJ1-4, with D uncertain. CDR1 and CDR2 from the germline V gene are SQVTM and ANQGSEA. This CDR3 has 14 residues. Deletions cut 5 bases from V and 0 bases from J, with 10 bases between. The CDR3 nucleotides read TGCAGCGTTTTAGGGAGAACAACTAATGAAAAACTGTTTTTT. Its protein product is CSVLGRTTNEKLFF.

The chain is built from TRBV27 and TRBJ2-7, with 8 bases fitting TRBD2. The germline V gene encodes CDR1 MNHEY and CDR2 SMNVEV (reference sequence). The CDR3 runs 14 residues. The trim removed 6 bases at V and 4 bases at J, leaving 8 bases unmatched. The CDR3 reads CASSPGGFMYEQYF. As DNA, the CDR3 is TGTGCCAGCAGCCCGGGAGGGTTCATGTACGAGCAGTACTTC.

The CDR3 nucleotides read TGTGCCAGCAGCCAAGTACAGTCCTACGAGCAGTACTTC. As protein: CASSQVQSYEQYF. The chain combines TRBV14 with TRBJ2-7; D remains ambiguous. The germline V and J ends were trimmed by 1 base and 1 base, with 5 bases remaining between them. Germline V gene sequence: CDR1 SGHDN, CDR2 FVKESK. The CDR3 contains 13 residues.